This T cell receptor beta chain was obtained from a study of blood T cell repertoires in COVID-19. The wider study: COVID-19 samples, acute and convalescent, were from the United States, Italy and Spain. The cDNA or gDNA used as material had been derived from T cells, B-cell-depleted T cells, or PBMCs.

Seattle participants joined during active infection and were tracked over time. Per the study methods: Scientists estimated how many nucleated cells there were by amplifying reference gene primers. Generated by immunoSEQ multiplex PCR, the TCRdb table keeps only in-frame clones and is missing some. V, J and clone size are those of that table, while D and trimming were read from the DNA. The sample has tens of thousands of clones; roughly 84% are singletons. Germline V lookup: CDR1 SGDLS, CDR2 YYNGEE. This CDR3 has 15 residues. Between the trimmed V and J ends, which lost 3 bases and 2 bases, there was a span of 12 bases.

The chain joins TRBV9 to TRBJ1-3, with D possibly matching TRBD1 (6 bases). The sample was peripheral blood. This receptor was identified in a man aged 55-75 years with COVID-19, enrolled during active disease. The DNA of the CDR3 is TGTGCCAGCAGCGCACGAGGACAGACTGGAAACACCATATATTTT. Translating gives CASSARGQTGNTIYF.